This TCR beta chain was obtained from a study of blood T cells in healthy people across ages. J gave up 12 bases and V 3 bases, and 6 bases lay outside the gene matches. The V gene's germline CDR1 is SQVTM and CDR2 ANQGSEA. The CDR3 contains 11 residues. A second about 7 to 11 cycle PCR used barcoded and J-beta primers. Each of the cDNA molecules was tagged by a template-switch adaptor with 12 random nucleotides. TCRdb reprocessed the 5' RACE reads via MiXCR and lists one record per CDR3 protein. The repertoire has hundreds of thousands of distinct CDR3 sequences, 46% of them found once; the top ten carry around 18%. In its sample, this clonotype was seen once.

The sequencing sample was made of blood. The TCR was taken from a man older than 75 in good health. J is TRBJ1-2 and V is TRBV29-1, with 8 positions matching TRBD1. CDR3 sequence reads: CSVEDREDHTF. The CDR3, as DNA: TGCAGCGTTGAGGACAGGGAAGACCACACCTTC. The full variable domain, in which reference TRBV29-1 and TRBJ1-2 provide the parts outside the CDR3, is SAVISQKPSRDICQRGTSLTIQCQVDSQVTMMFWYRQQPGQSLTLIATANQGSEATYESGFVIDKFPISRPNLTFSTLTVSNMSPEDSSIYLCSVEDREDHTFGSGTRLTVV.